This T cell receptor beta chain was documented in a study of patients and donors after allogeneic stem cell transplantation. CDR3 length equals 15 residues. V lost 8 bases and J lost 4; bases outside the gene matches: 16. Germline CDR1 is SQVTM and CDR2 is ANQGSEA. TCRdb reanalysed the RT-PCR reads using MiXCR and keeps one entry per CDR3 protein. The repertoire holds approximately 61,000 distinct CDR3 sequences, with about 14% as singletons. The sequenced sample was blood, either unsorted or a sorted T cell fraction (not recorded which). This TCR came from a human donor who was either an allogeneic HSCT recipient or a stem cell or donor lymphocyte infusion donor (not recorded which). It is not recorded whose cells these are; they may come from a transplant donor. The chain recombines TRBV29-1 with TRBJ1-2; TRBD1 aligns across 7 bases. CDR3 in amino acids: CSLSPPGQWPYGYTF. CDR3 sequence (DNA): TGCAGCCTCTCCCCCCCGGGACAGTGGCCCTATGGCTACACCTTC.